The clone carrying this T cell receptor (beta chain) has just a few counts. Trimming removed 2 bases from V and 3 bases from J; junction bases left unmatched: 16. CDR1 is MNHEY and CDR2 is SVGAGI in the germline V gene. This CDR3 has 19 residues. These data come from a study of T-cell reconstitution after alpha-beta-depleted transplantation in children. The library targeted TCRbeta and was prepared with unique molecular identifiers. From the PCR reads, TCRdb called clonotypes with MiXCR, one entry per CDR3 protein. The sample has around 580,000 distinct CDR3 sequences; approximately 22% are singletons.

V is TRBV6-5 and J is TRBJ2-1, with 7 bases that match TRBD2. The starting material was PBMCs, mostly from graft donor cells, obtained 360 days after TCRalphabeta/CD19-depleted stem cell transplant. This sequence originates from a boy under three years old who had a stem cell transplant for acute myeloid leukemia, so the T cells may come from the graft donor. In nucleotides, the CDR3 is TGTGCCAGCAGTTACCTGGGGAGGGGCGAAGGGACGATCTACAATGAGCAGTTCTTC. Amino acid sequence: CASSYLGRGEGTIYNEQFF.